This is a list of T cell receptor beta chains from one sample in a study of OX40 agonist ivuxolimab in advanced cancers. Produced via immunoSEQ multiplex PCR; TCRdb's table is partial and in-frame only. The sample yields about 69,000 clones, approximately 92% seen once. Sequenced material: CD4+ or CD8+ T cells sorted from blood, taken in a trial of the OX40 agonist ivuxolimab. The source of these receptors is an adult with an advanced solid tumor such as melanoma, head and neck, liver or kidney cancer. Each CDR3 is given with its conserved first and last residue. Fields, in order: clone size, J gene, D gene, V gene, CDR3 DNA, CDR3 protein. D genes are given only for firm matches. Size tells how often a clone was seen (once, few, many) or the class of an expanded clone, and some rows leave it out.

>-|TRBJ2-5|TRBD2|TRBV9
TGTGCCAGCAGCGTAGGCGGGGGGCAACAAGAGACCCAGTACTTC
CASSVGGGQQETQYF
>-|TRBJ1-1|-|TRBV28
TGTGCCAGCAGTTTGAAAACAGGTGAAGCTTTCTTT
CASSLKTGEAFF
>once|TRBJ2-1|-|TRBV27
TGTGCCAGCAGTTTACAGCTCAATCGTCCCTACAATGAGCAGTTCTTC
CASSLQLNRPYNEQFF
>once|TRBJ2-4|-|TRBV6-6
TGTGCCAGCAACCCACAAGAGTTAGCCAAAAACATTCAGTACTTC
CASNPQELAKNIQYF
>-|TRBJ2-3|-|TRBV6-1
TGTGCCAGCAGTGAAGAACCCGCGGTTTCGGATACGCAGTATTTT
CASSEEPAVSDTQYF
>-|TRBJ1-5|-|TRBV10-3
TGTGCCATCGGACAGCAACACAATCAGCCCCAGCATTTT
CAIGQQHNQPQHF
>-|TRBJ2-7|-|TRBV9
TGTGCCAGCAGCGCGACGTTCCGGACAGCCTCCTACGAGCAGTACTTC
CASSATFRTASYEQYF
>-|TRBJ1-1|-|TRBV2
TGTGCCAGCAGTGGGGGTCGGGTGAACACTGAAGCTTTCTTT
CASSGGRVNTEAFF
>-|TRBJ1-1|-|TRBV5-4
TGTGCCAGCAGCTTGAGACCGGGACGGTTGAACACTGAAGCTTTCTTT
CASSLRPGRLNTEAFF
>-|TRBJ2-2|TRBD2|TRBV6-5
TGTGCCAGCGGAGTAGCGGGACTCACCGGGGAGCTGTTTTTT
CASGVAGLTGELFF
>-|TRBJ1-5|TRBD1|TRBV19
TGTGCCAGTAGTATTACAGGGGGCGCGGGTCAGCCCCAGCATTTT
CASSITGGAGQPQHF
>-|TRBJ2-7|TRBD1|TRBV27
TGTGCCAGCAGTTTTAGAGGGGGCCGAACCTACGAGCAGTACTTC
CASSFRGGRTYEQYF
>-|TRBJ2-5|TRBD2|TRBV4-3
TGCGCCAGCAGCGTCGGACTAGCGGGCCAAGAGACCCAGTACTTC
CASSVGLAGQETQYF
>-|TRBJ1-1|-|TRBV6-1
TGTGCCAGCAGTGAAGCGGCTCGTGGCAGTGAAGCTTTCTTT
CASSEAARGSEAFF
>-|TRBJ2-2|-|TRBV9
TGTGCCAGCAGCGCCCCACAGAGAAAGGGCGGAAACACCGGGGAGCTGTTTTTT
CASSAPQRKGGNTGELFF
>-|TRBJ2-1|TRBD2|TRBV27
TGTGCCAGCAGCGTAGCGGGAGGAGACAATGAGCAGTTCTTC
CASSVAGGDNEQFF
>-|TRBJ2-7|-|TRBV11-2
TGTGCCAGCAGCCAGGGAATTTACGAGCAGTACTTC
CASSQGIYEQYF
>-|TRBJ2-7|TRBD1|TRBV4-2
TGTGCCAGCAGCCCGCAGGGACAGGGGGCCTACGAGCAGTACTTC
CASSPQGQGAYEQYF
>-|TRBJ2-1|TRBD2|TRBV7-3
TGTGCCAGCAGCTTAACGCTAGGGACTAGCGCTGCCTACAATGAGCAGTTCTTC
CASSLTLGTSAAYNEQFF
>-|TRBJ2-1|-|TRBV12-5
TGTGCTAGTGGTTTGGGACTGGGGAATGAGCAGTTCTTC
CASGLGLGNEQFF
>-|TRBJ2-4|-|TRBV6-5
TGTGCCAGCAGTTACACACCGGAAAACATTCAGTACTTC
CASSYTPENIQYF
>-|TRBJ1-1|-|TRBV30
TGTGCCTGGGCATGGGAGGGAACCACTGAAGCTTTCTTT
CAWAWEGTTEAFF
>-|TRBJ1-5|-|TRBV7-2
TGTGCCAGCAGCTTAGCAGGGGGACTCAATCAGCCCCAGCATTTT
CASSLAGGLNQPQHF
>-|TRBJ1-2|-|TRBV5-1
TGCGCCAGCAGCTTACAGGGAGGAGATGGCTACACCTTC
CASSLQGGDGYTF
>-|TRBJ1-1|-|TRBV19
TGTGCCACCTCAGAGGGTCGCGAAGCTTTCTTT
CATSEGREAFF
>-|TRBJ2-3|TRBD1|TRBV27
TGTGCCAGCAGTTTAGGGACAGGGGTCACAGATACGCAGTATTTT
CASSLGTGVTDTQYF
>-|TRBJ1-5|-|TRBV2
TGTGCCAGCAGTTCAGACGGAAATCAGCCCCAGCATTTT
CASSSDGNQPQHF
>once|TRBJ2-3|TRBD2|TRBV6-1
TGTGCCAGCAGTGAAGGGACTAGCGTGACAGATACGCAGTATTTT
CASSEGTSVTDTQYF
>-|TRBJ1-2|-|TRBV9
TGTGCCAGCAGCGTAATAACTCCGACGAATCACTATGGCTACACCTTC
CASSVITPTNHYGYTF
>-|TRBJ2-2|TRBD1|TRBV5-1
TGCGCCAGCAGCGGGGACAGGCTAAGCACCGGGGAGCTGTTTTTT
CASSGDRLSTGELFF
>-|TRBJ2-2|TRBD1|TRBV5-5
TGTGCCAGCAGCCCCACAGGGGTCCGGTACACCGGGGAGCTGTTTTTT
CASSPTGVRYTGELFF
>once|TRBJ1-2|-|TRBV7-9
TGTGCCAGCAGCTCCCATTGGACGGAGTTCTATGGCTACACCTTC
CASSSHWTEFYGYTF
>-|TRBJ2-3|-|TRBV30
TGTGCCTGGAGTTCAAGGTGGGATACGCAGTATTTT
CAWSSRWDTQYF
>-|TRBJ1-1|-|TRBV5-1
TGCGCCAGCAGCTTGGATGCGGCGGACTCCCGAAAGCTCTTT
CASSLDAADSRKLF
>once|TRBJ2-7|-|TRBV19
TGTGCCAGTAGTATTTCGGGCGCGGGGAGCACCTACGAGCAGTACTTC
CASSISGAGSTYEQYF
>-|TRBJ1-2|-|TRBV27
TGTGCCAGCAGTTTAGGGCCAGCGGCTGGCTACACCTTC
CASSLGPAAGYTF
>-|TRBJ2-7|-|TRBV7-9
TGTGCCAGCAGCTCGACCAGGGGCGATTTCTACGAGCAGTACTTC
CASSSTRGDFYEQYF
>-|TRBJ2-1|-|TRBV19
TGTGCCAGTAGTAAGCCCGACTACCTGGTCAATGAGCAGTTCTTC
CASSKPDYLVNEQFF
>-|TRBJ2-7|-|TRBV2
TGTGCCAGCAGTGAAGTCCAGGGACGCTCCTACGAGCAGTACTTC
CASSEVQGRSYEQYF
>-|TRBJ2-3|-|TRBV9
TGTGCCAGCAGCGAAAACGTCGCTGAGGGTGACACAGATACGCAGTATTTT
CASSENVAEGDTDTQYF
>-|TRBJ2-7|-|TRBV2
TGTGCCAGCAGGTTCCCCTCTAGCTCCTACGAGCAGTACTTC
CASRFPSSSYEQYF
>-|TRBJ2-1|-|TRBV18
TGTGCCAGCTCACCGGACAAGCTCTACAATGAGCAGTTCTTC
CASSPDKLYNEQFF
>-|TRBJ2-1|-|TRBV29-1
TGCAGCGTTGAAGATTGGAACAGGGAGCAGGACGCCTCCTACAATGAGCAGTTCTTC
CSVEDWNREQDASYNEQFF
>-|TRBJ1-3|TRBD1|TRBV19
TGTGCCAGCCGGGACAGGAGCTCTGGAAACACCATATATTTT
CASRDRSSGNTIYF
>-|TRBJ2-7|-|TRBV5-4
TGTGCCAGCAGCATTACGGGGTTCTACGAGCAGTACTTC
CASSITGFYEQYF
>-|TRBJ2-7|-|TRBV2
TGTGCCAGCAGTGGGGACCTTGACGAGCAGTACTTC
CASSGDLDEQYF
>-|TRBJ2-7|-|TRBV4-3
TGCGCCAGCAGCCAAGAGGACCGACCTTCCCCCTACGAGCAGTACTTC
CASSQEDRPSPYEQYF
>-|TRBJ2-7|TRBD1|TRBV27
TGTGCCAGCAGTTTATATACCCCAACGGGACAGGGAGCCTACGAGCAGTACTTC
CASSLYTPTGQGAYEQYF
>-|TRBJ1-1|-|TRBV6-1
TGTGCCAGCTACGACGGCGAAGCTTTCTTT
CASYDGEAFF
>few|TRBJ2-2|TRBD1|TRBV13
TGTGCCAGCAGCCCGAGTGGGACAGGGAAGTCCGGGGAGCTGTTTTTT
CASSPSGTGKSGELFF
>-|TRBJ2-3|-|TRBV5-6
TGTGCCAGCAGCCATACGAGGACAGAAAACACAGATACGCAGTATTTT
CASSHTRTENTDTQYF
>-|TRBJ2-2|-|TRBV15
TGTGCCACTGAGCCACACGCGAACACCGGGGAGCTGTTTTTT
CATEPHANTGELFF
>-|TRBJ1-2|-|TRBV7-9
TGTGCCAGCAATTCCCGCAGGGATGGCTACACCTTC
CASNSRRDGYTF
>few|TRBJ1-2|-|TRBV15
TGTGCCACCAGCAGAGGTTCGACAAACTATGGCTACACCTTC
CATSRGSTNYGYTF
>-|TRBJ1-4|TRBD1|TRBV9
TGTGCCAGCAGCGCCTCCGGGACAGCTAATGAAAAACTGTTTTTT
CASSASGTANEKLFF